The subject of this entry is one TCR beta chain. The method was immunoSEQ multiplex PCR; TCRdb's version includes in-frame clones alone and lacks a portion of them. The sample holds about 90,000 clones, 75% to 90% seen once. The data belong to a study of blood T cell repertoires in COVID-19. Turning to the study itself: Specimens from acute and convalescent COVID-19 originated in the United States, Italy and Spain.

Germline CDR1 is MDHEN and CDR2 is SYDVKM. Trimming took off 5 bases at V and 4 bases at J, with 15 bases between the two ends. The CDR3 loop spans 15 amino acids. The chain joins TRBV28 to TRBJ1-5; D possibly corresponds to TRBD1 (5 bases). Sequences were obtained from peripheral blood. The sequence came from a man aged 80 or over with active or convalescent COVID-19. CDR3 sequence: CASSDLDKGNQPQHF. In DNA form, the CDR3 reads TGTGCCAGCAGTGACTTGGACAAGGGGAATCAGCCCCAGCATTTT.